These 25 T cell receptor beta chains were all obtained from the same sample, sequenced in a study of cytomegalovirus exposure and HLA in healthy donors. Method: immunoSEQ multiplex PCR; TCRdb's copy keeps in-frame clones and lacks some. The table includes a few hundred thousand clones, 80% to 90% detected once. Sequencing was performed on PBMCs. The receptors originated from a woman aged 18-29 years in good health and CMV-seronegative.

The chain links TRBV7-2 to TRBJ1-2, with 7 bases identical to TRBD1. Looked up from germline, CDR1 is SGHTA and CDR2 is FQGNSA. The CDR3 covers 14 residues. The trim removed 6 bases at V and 0 bases at J, leaving 4 bases unmatched. DNA of the CDR3: TGTGCCAGCAGGCCGGGGACAGCTAACTATGGCTACACCTTC. Translating it yields CASRPGTANYGYTF.

The chain carries TRBV6-5 and TRBJ2-1; 10 bases map to TRBD2. CDR1 MNHEY and CDR2 SVGAGI come from the germline V gene. V gave up 5 bases and J gave up 6 bases; unmatched junction bases: 7. The CDR3 covers 15 residues. The CDR3 region has the DNA TGTGCCAGCAGTCTACTAGCGGGGTTGTTCAATGAGCAGTTCTTC. It translates to CASSLLAGLFNEQFF.

The rearrangement uses TRBV10-1 and TRBJ2-7, with D possibly TRBD1 on 6 matching bases. The CDR3 has 14 residues. Germline V gives CDR1 WNHNN, CDR2 SYGVQD (reference sequence). Trimming took 6 bases from V and 3 from J, leaving 15 bases between them. The CDR3 sequence is CASSSPGTNYEQYF. The DNA of the CDR3 is TGCGCCAGCAGCTCACCCGGGACAAACTACGAGCAGTACTTC.

The chain carries TRBV28 and TRBJ1-2; tentative D call: TRBD1 (5 bases). The V gene lost 6 bases and the J gene lost 8 bases, with 19 bases spanning the gap. Germline V gene lookup returns CDR1 MDHEN and CDR2 SYDVKM. The CDR3 length is 14 residues. The CDR3 DNA is TGTGCCAGCAGCGGCGGGACTGCAGGTCGGGGCTACACCTTC. Translated, it gives CASSGGTAGRGYTF.

This chain connects TRBV11-3 to TRBJ2-6, with D unresolved. This CDR3 has 15 amino acids. Looked up from germline, CDR1 is SGHNT and CDR2 is YENEEA. Trimming left V 2 bases short and J 2 bases short, with 7 bases between. The CDR3 here is CASSLLGPGANVLTF. CDR3 nucleotides: TGTGCCAGCAGCTTACTCGGTCCTGGGGCCAACGTCCTGACTTTC. Together with reference TRBV11-3 and TRBJ2-6, the CDR3 gives the full variable domain: EAGVVQSPRYKIIEKKQPVAFWCNPISGHNTLYWYLQNLGQGPELLIRYENEEAVDDSQLPKDRFSAERLKGVDSTLKIQPAELGDSAVYLCASSLLGPGANVLTFGAGSRLTVL.

The chain recombines TRBV7-6 with TRBJ1-5; 7 bases agree with TRBD1. The length of the CDR3 is 16 residues. Germline V gene sequence: CDR1 SGHVS, CDR2 FNYEAQ. The junction had 14 bases not matched to a gene; V was cut back by 6 bases and J by 6 bases. DNA of the CDR3: TGTGCCAGCAGTCCAGGACAGGCGGGAAGGGGTCAGCCCCAGCATTTT. It encodes CASSPGQAGRGQPQHF.

The gene calls are TRBV6-6 and TRBJ1-1; TRBD1 matches 7 bases. Germline values: CDR1 MNHNY, CDR2 SVGAGI (reference sequence). The CDR3 runs to 15 residues. The V and J ends lost 2 bases and 0 bases, in that order; junction bases with no gene match: 3. The CDR3 region has the DNA TGTGCCAGCAGTTACGCGACAGGGCTGAACACTGAAGCTTTCTTT. The encoded protein is CASSYATGLNTEAFF.

This clone was picked up one time. The chain joins TRBV5-1 to TRBJ2-1; 8 nucleotides align to TRBD2. CDR1 and CDR2 (germline): SGHRS, YFSETQ. V trimming: 4 bases; J trimming: 4 bases; junction bases outside the gene matches: 7. The CDR3 covers 15 residues. The CDR3 is CASSQGLVTYNEQFF. In DNA, the CDR3 is TGCGCCAGCAGCCAGGGACTAGTGACATACAATGAGCAGTTCTTC.

The chain couples TRBV11-3 to TRBJ2-7; tentative D call: TRBD1 (6 bases). This CDR3 is built from 13 residues. The V and J ends lost 1 base and 7 bases respectively, with 11 bases between them. The germline V gene has CDR1 SGHNT and CDR2 YENEEA. The CDR3 reads CASSLGRGREQYF. In nucleotides, the CDR3 is TGTGCCAGCAGCTTAGGCAGGGGAAGAGAGCAGTACTTC.

This sequence joins TRBV6-6 and TRBJ1-1; 10 positions match TRBD1. The germline CDR1 and CDR2 sequences are MNHNY and SVGAGI (reference sequence). With V trimmed by 6 bases and J by 7 bases, 2 bases remained unmatched. The CDR3 covers 12 residues. The CDR3: CASRGTGVEAFF. The CDR3 nucleotides read TGTGCCAGCAGAGGGACAGGGGTTGAAGCTTTCTTT.

The V call is TRBV27, the J call TRBJ2-1, with 9 bases matching TRBD1. The CDR3 consists of 16 residues. CDR1 is MNHEY and CDR2 is SMNVEV in the germline V gene (reference sequence). V was clipped by 7 bases and J by 2 bases; unmatched bases: 9. CDR3 sequence (DNA): TGTGCCAGCACCTCGCGGCGGACAGGGGCCTACAATGAGCAGTTCTTC. Amino acids: CASTSRRTGAYNEQFF.

The chain couples TRBV7-9 to TRBJ1-3, with 7 nucleotides matching TRBD1. The junction had 7 bases not matched to a gene; V was cut back by 5 bases and J by 0 bases. From germline, CDR1 is SEHNR and CDR2 FQNEAQ (reference sequence). The CDR3 is 16 amino acids. The CDR3 loop reads CASSGPGQNSGNTIYF. In nucleotides, the CDR3 is TGTGCCAGCAGCGGGCCGGGACAGAACTCTGGAAACACCATATATTTT.

The chain links TRBV11-3 to TRBJ2-3; TRBD2 matches 9 bases. The CDR3 is 17 amino acids. J gave up 6 bases and V 3 bases, and 13 bases lay outside the gene matches. CDR1 is SGHNT and CDR2 is YENEEA in the germline V gene. The CDR3, as DNA: TGTGCCAGCAGCTTCCCCGCTAGCGGGAAGGGAGGGGATACGCAGTATTTT. As protein: CASSFPASGKGGDTQYF.

CDR3 nucleotide sequence: TGTGCCAGCAGTTTATCGATCCGTGCCAGGGGCGATGAAAAACTGTTTTTT. This gives the protein CASSLSIRARGDEKLFF. This chain links TRBV27 with TRBJ1-4; D is possibly TRBD1 (6 bases). Germline CDR1 is MNHEY and CDR2 is SMNVEV (reference sequence). CDR3 length: 17 amino acids. V lost 0 bases and J lost 6, with 17 bases in between.

The chain links TRBV6-1 to TRBJ1-5; D possibly corresponds to TRBD1 (6 bases). V was cut by 2 bases and J by 6 bases, with 14 bases left in between. From germline, CDR1 is MNHNS and CDR2 SASEGT. The CDR3 runs 15 residues. CDR3 amino acids: CASSETKGGSQPQHF. In DNA, the CDR3 is TGTGCCAGCAGTGAAACTAAAGGGGGAAGTCAGCCCCAGCATTTT.

The V call is TRBV27, the J call TRBJ2-1, with TRBD1 matching over 7 bases. The V and J ends lost 4 bases and 7 bases, in that order; junction bases with no gene match: 4. The CDR3 is 13 amino acids. CDR1 and CDR2 from the germline V gene are MNHEY and SMNVEV (reference sequence). The CDR3 region is CASSYPTGNEQFF. Written as DNA, the CDR3 is TGTGCCAGCAGTTACCCGACAGGGAATGAGCAGTTCTTC.

V and J are TRBV6-5 and TRBJ1-4; D ambiguous. Trimming shortened V by 5 bases and J by 7 bases, and 17 bases separated the two germline ends. There are 15 residues in the CDR3. Germline-derived CDR1 and CDR2 are MNHEY and SVGAGI. The CDR3 spells CASSPGPPAGEKLFF. CDR3 bases: TGTGCCAGCAGTCCCGGCCCCCCGGCGGGTGAAAAACTGTTTTTT.

CDR3 bases: TGTGCCAGCAGCTCTAAAAATGAGCAGTTCTTC. This codes for CASSSKNEQFF. The J gene is TRBJ2-1, the V gene TRBV7-6; D is unresolved. The germline gives CDR1 SGHVS, CDR2 FNYEAQ. The CDR3 has 11 amino acids. Trimming shortened V by 4 bases and J by 7 bases, and 5 bases separated the two germline ends.

The chain is built from TRBV7-9 and TRBJ2-7; tentatively, D is TRBD1 (5 bases). The CDR3 spans 15 residues. Germline CDR1 SEHNR, CDR2 FQNEAQ (reference sequence). V gave up 5 bases and J gave up 2 bases, with 16 bases separating them. The CDR3 coding sequence is TGTGCCAGCAGCCCCCGAGGACATATGCCCTACGAGCAGTACTTC. This gives the protein CASSPRGHMPYEQYF.

Comments on this clone: A read error may account for a junction end that differs from germline. J is TRBJ2-3 and V is TRBV7-7, with D tentatively TRBD1 (5 bases). The V gene's germline CDR1 is SSHAT and CDR2 FNYEAQ (reference sequence). CDR3 size: 14 residues. In DNA, the CDR3 is TGTGCTAGCAGCTTGGGGCACGGGACAGATACGCAGTATTTT. Its translation is CASSLGHGTDTQYF.

The rearrangement links TRBV14 to TRBJ1-1; D ambiguous. V was shortened by 4 bases and J by 4 bases, with 13 bases between the two germline ends. This CDR3 has 14 amino acids. Germline V gene data show CDR1 as SGHDN and CDR2 as FVKESK. The CDR3 sequence: CASSPITRLTEAFF. In DNA, the CDR3 is TGTGCCAGCAGCCCGATAACAAGACTCACTGAAGCTTTCTTT.

The CDR3 is CASSFGGDQPQHF. CDR3 in DNA: TGTGCCAGCAGCTTTGGCGGAGATCAGCCCCAGCATTTT. The J gene is TRBJ1-5, the V gene TRBV5-6, with D hard to call. CDR3 length: 13 amino acids. CDR1 SGHDT and CDR2 YYEEEE come from the germline V gene. V was clipped by 2 bases and J by 5 bases, with 8 bases between them.

J is TRBJ2-3 and V is TRBV30, with 10 bases that match TRBD2. Germline trimming cut 2 bases from V and 4 bases from J; bases unmatched to any gene: 6. CDR1 is GTSNPN, CDR2 SVGIG, per germline (reference sequence). The CDR3 sequence is 15 residues long. CDR3 coding DNA: TGTGCCTGGAGTTTAAACAGCGGGGGGGCAGATACGCAGTATTTT. Translating it yields CAWSLNSGGADTQYF.

The chain links TRBV9 to TRBJ2-1, with D maybe TRBD2 (6 bases). Trimming cost V 4 bases and J 6 bases, with 20 bases left between them. The CDR3 spans 16 residues. Germline V gene lookup returns CDR1 SGDLS and CDR2 YYNGEE. For the CDR3, the DNA is TGTGCCAGCAGCATCCACCCCGGGAGTCGGTCCAATGAGCAGTTCTTC. It encodes CASSIHPGSRSNEQFF.

The chain has TRBV19 and TRBJ2-2, with TRBD2 matching 8 bases. Germline V CDR1 and CDR2: LNHDA, SQIVND (reference sequence). The CDR3 spans 14 residues. Trimming cost V 4 bases and J 7 bases; bases outside gene matches: 5. CDR3 DNA sequence: TGTGCCAGTAGTAGTAGCGGGAATTTCGGGGAGCTGTTTTTT. Residues: CASSSSGNFGELFF.